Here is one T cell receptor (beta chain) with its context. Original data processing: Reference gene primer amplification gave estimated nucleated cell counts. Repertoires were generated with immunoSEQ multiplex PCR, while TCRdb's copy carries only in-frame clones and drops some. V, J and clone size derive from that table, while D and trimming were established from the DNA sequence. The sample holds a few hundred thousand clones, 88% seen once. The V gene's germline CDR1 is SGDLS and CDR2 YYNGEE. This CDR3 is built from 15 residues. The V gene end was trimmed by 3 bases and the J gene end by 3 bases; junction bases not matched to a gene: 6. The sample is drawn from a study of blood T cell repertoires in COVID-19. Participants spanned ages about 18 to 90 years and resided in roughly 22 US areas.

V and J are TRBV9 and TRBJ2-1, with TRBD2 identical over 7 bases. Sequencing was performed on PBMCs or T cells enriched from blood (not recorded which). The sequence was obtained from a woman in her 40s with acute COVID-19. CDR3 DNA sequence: TGTGCCAGCAGCGCCCGATCGGGGGGCTACAATGAGCAGTTCTTC. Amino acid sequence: CASSARSGGYNEQFF.